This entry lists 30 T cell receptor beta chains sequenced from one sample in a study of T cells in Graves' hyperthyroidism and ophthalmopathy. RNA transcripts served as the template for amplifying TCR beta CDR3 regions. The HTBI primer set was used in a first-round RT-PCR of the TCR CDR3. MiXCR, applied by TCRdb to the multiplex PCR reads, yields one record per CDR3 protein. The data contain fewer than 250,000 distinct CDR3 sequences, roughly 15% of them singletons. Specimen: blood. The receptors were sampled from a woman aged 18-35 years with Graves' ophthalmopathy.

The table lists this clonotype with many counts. The CDR3 sequence: CASSQEVLYNERQFF. DNA of the CDR3: TGCGCCAGCAGCCAAGAGGTACTGTACAATGAGCGGCAGTTCTTC. The gene calls are TRBV4-1 and TRBJ2-1; D gene unclear. CDR1 and CDR2 (germline): MGHRA, YSYEKL. The CDR3 contains 15 residues. V gave up 0 bases and J gave up 12 bases, with 18 bases separating them.

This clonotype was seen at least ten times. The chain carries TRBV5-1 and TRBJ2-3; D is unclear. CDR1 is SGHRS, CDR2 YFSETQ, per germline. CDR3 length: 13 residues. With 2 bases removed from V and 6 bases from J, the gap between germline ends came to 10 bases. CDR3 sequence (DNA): TGCGCCAGCAGCTTATCACGTCTGGATACGCAGTATTTT. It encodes CASSLSRLDTQYF.

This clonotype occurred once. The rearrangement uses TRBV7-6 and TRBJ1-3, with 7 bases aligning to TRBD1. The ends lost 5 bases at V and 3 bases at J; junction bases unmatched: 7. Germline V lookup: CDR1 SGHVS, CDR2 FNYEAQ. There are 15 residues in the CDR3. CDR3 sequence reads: CASSLGQIFGNTIYF. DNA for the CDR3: TGTGCCAGCAGCCTGGGACAGATCTTTGGAAACACCATATATTTT.

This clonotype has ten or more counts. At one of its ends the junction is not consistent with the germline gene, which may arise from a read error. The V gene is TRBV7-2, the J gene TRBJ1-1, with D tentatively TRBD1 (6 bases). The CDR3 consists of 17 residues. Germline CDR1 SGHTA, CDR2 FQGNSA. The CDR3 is CASSLGANREANSEAFF. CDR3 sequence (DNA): TGTGCCAGCAGCTTAGGTGCAAACAGGGAAGCGAACTCTGAAGCTTTCTTT.

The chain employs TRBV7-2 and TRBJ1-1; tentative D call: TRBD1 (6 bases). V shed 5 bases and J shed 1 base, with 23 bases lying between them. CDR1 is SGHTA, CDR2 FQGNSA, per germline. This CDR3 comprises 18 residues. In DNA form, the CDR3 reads TGTGCCAGCAGCCCCGGGCGGGGGGCGCAGCCGTCGAACACTGAAGCTTTCTTT. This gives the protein CASSPGRGAQPSNTEAFF. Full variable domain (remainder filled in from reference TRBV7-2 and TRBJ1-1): GAGVSQSPSNKVTEKGKDVELRCDPISGHTALYWYRQSLGQGLEFLIYFQGNSAPDKSGLPSDRFSAERTGGSVSTLTIQRTQQEDSAVYLCASSPGRGAQPSNTEAFFGQGTRLTVV.

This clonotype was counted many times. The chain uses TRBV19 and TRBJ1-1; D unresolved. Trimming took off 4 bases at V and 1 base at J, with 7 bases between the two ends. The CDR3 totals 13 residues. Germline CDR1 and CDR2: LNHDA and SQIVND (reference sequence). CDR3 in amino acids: CASSRAPNTEAFF. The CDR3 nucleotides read TGTGCCAGTAGTAGGGCGCCGAACACTGAAGCTTTCTTT.

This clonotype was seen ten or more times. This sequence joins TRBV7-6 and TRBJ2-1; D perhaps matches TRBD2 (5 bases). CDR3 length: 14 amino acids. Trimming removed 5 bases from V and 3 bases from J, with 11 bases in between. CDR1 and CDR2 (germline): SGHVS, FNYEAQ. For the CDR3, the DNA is TGTGCCAGCAGCCAACGGACTGGCTACAATGAGCAGTTCTTC. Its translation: CASSQRTGYNEQFF.

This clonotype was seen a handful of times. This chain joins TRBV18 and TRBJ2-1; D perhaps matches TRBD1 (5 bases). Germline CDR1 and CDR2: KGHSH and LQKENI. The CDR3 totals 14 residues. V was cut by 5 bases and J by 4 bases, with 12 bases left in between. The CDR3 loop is CASSKGASYNEQFF. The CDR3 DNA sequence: TGTGCCAGCTCAAAAGGGGCCAGTTACAATGAGCAGTTCTTC.

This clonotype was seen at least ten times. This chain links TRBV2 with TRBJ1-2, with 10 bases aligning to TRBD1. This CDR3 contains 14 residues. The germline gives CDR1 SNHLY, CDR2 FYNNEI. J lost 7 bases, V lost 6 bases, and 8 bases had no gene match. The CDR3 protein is CASRETGGTSGYTF. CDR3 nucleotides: TGTGCCAGCAGGGAGACAGGGGGCACGAGTGGCTACACCTTC.

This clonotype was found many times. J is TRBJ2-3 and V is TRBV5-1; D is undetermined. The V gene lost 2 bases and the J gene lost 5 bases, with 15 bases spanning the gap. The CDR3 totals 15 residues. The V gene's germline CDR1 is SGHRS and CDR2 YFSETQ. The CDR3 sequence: CASSFRPTGQDTQYF. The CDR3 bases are TGCGCCAGCAGCTTTCGACCTACGGGTCAAGATACGCAGTATTTT. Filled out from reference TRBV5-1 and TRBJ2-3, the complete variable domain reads KAGVTQTPRYLIKTRGQQVTLSCSPISGHRSVSWYQQTPGQGLQFLFEYFSETQRNKGNFPGRFSGRQFSNSRSEMNVSTLELGDSALYLCASSFRPTGQDTQYFGPGTRLTVL.

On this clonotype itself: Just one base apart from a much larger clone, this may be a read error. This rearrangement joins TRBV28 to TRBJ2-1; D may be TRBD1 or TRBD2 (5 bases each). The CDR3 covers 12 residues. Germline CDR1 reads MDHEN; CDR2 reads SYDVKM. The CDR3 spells CVSSPTGTSQFF. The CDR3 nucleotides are TGTGTCAGCAGTCCGACCGGGACCTCCCAGTTCTTC.

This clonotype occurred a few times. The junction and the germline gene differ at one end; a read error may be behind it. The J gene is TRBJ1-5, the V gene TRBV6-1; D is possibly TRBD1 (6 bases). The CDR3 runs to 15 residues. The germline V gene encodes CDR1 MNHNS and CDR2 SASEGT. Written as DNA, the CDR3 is TGTGCCAGCAGACAGGGCACCCCTAGCAATCAGCCCCAGCACTTT. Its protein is CASRQGTPSNQPQHF.

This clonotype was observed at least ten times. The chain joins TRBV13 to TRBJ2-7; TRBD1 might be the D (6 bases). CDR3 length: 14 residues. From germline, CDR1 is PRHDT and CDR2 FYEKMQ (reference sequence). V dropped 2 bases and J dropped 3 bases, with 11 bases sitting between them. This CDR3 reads CASSLPGHDYEQYF. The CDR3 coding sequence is TGTGCCAGCAGCTTACCGGGACATGACTACGAGCAGTACTTC.

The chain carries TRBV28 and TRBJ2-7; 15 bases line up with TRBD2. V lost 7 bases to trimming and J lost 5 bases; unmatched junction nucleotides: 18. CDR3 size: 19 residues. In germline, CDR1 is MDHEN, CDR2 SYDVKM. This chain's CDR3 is CASNPTVRTSGGAFHEQYF. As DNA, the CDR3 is TGTGCCAGCAACCCAACGGTGAGGACTAGCGGGGGGGCCTTTCACGAGCAGTACTTC.

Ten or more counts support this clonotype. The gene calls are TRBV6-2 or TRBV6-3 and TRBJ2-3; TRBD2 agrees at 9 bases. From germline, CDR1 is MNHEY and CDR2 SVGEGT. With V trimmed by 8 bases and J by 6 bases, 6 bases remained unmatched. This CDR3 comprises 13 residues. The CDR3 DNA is TGTGCCAGCGCTCTAGCGGGATGGGATACGCAGTATTTT. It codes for CASALAGWDTQYF.

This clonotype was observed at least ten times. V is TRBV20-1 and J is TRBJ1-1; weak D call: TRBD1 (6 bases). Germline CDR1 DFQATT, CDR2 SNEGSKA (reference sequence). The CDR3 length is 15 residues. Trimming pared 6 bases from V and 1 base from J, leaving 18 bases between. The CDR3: CSAQAPTGRNTEAFF. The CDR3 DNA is TGCAGTGCCCAAGCCCCCACAGGGCGGAACACTGAAGCTTTCTTT.

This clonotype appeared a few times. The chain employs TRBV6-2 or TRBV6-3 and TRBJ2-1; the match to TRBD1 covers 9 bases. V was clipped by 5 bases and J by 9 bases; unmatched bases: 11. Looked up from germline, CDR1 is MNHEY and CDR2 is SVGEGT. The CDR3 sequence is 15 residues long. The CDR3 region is CASSDPGQGVGEQFF. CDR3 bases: TGTGCCAGCAGTGACCCGGGACAGGGTGTTGGTGAGCAGTTCTTC.

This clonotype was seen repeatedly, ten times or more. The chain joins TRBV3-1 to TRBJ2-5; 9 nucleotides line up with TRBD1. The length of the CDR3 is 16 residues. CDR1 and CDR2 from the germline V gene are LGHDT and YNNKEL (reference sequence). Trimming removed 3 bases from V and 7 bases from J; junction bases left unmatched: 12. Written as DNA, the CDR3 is TGTGCCAGCAGCCACACCGGGACAGGGTATGGTGGGACCCAGTACTTC. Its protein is CASSHTGTGYGGTQYF.

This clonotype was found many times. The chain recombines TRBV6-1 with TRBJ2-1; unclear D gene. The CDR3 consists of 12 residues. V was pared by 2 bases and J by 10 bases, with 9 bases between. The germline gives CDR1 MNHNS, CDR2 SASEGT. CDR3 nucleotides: TGTGCCAGCAGTGAAAATATGGGGGAGCAGTTCTTC. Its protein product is CASSENMGEQFF.

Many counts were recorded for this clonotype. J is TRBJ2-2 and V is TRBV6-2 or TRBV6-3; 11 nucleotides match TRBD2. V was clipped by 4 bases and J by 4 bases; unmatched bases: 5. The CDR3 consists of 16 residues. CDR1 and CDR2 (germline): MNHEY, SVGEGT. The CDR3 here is CASSLTGTSGTGELFF. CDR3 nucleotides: TGTGCCAGCAGTTTAACCGGGACTAGCGGCACCGGGGAGCTGTTTTTT.

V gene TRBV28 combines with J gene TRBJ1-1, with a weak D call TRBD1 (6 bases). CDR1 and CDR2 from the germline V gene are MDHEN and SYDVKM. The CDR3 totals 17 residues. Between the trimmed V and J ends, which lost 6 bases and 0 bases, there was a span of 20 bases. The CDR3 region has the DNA TGTGCCAGCAGCTACAGCGGGGGGCTGGTATTGAACACTGAAGCTTTCTTT. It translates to CASSYSGGLVLNTEAFF.

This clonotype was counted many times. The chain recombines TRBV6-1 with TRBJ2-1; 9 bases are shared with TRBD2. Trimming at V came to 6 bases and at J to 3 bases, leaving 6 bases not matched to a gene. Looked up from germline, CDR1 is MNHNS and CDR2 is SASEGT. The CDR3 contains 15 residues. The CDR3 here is CASRQTSGGYNEQFF. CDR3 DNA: TGTGCCAGCAGACAGACTAGCGGCGGCTACAATGAGCAGTTCTTC.

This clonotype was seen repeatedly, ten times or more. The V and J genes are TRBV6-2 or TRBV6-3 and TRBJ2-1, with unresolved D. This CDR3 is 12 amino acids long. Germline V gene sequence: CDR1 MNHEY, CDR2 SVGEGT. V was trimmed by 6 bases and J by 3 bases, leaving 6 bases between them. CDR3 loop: CASSADYNEQFF. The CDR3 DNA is TGTGCCAGCAGCGCCGACTACAATGAGCAGTTCTTC.

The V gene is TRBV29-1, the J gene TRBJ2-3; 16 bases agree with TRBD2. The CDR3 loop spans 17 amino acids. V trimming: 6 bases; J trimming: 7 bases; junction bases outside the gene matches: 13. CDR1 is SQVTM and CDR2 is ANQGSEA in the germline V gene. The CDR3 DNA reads TGCAGCGTCTGTTTGATCGGGACTAGCGGGGGGGCCTATACGCAGTATTTT. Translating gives CSVCLIGTSGGAYTQYF.

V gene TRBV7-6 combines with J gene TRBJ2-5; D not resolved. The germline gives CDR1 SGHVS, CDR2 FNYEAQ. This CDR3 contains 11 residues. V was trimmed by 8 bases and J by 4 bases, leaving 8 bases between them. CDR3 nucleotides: TGTGCCAGCGTTGGCCGAGAGACCCAGTACTTC. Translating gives CASVGRETQYF.

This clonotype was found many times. The CDR3: CASRQGYYNEQFF. CDR3 coding DNA: TGTGCCAGCAGACAGGGCTACTACAATGAGCAGTTCTTC. The V and J genes are TRBV6-1 and TRBJ2-1; maybe TRBD1 (6 bases). Germline CDR1 is MNHNS and CDR2 is SASEGT. Trimming took 6 bases from V and 3 from J, leaving 9 bases between them. This CDR3 has 13 residues.

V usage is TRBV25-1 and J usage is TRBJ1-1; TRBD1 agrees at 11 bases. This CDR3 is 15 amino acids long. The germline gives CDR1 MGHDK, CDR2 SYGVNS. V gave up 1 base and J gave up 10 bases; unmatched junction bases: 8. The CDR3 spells CASSEFGQGARGAFF. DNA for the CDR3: TGTGCCAGCAGTGAATTCGGACAGGGGGCGCGGGGAGCTTTCTTT.

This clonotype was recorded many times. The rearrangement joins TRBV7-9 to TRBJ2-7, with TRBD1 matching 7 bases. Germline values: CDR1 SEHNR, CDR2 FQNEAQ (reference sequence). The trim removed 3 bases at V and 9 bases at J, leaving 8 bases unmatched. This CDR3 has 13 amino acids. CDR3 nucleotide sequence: TGTGCCAGCAGCTTCGACAGGGCCCGAGGGCAGTACTTC. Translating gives CASSFDRARGQYF.

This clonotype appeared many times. In nucleotides, the CDR3 is TGCGCCAGCAGCCAGGGACTAGCGGGAGGGCCCCTTTACAATGAGCAGTTCTTC. It translates to CASSQGLAGGPLYNEQFF. The chain carries TRBV4-1 and TRBJ2-1; 16 bases match TRBD2. This CDR3 is built from 18 residues. Trimming cost V 3 bases and J 4 bases; bases outside gene matches: 6. Per germline, CDR1 MGHRA and CDR2 YSYEKL.

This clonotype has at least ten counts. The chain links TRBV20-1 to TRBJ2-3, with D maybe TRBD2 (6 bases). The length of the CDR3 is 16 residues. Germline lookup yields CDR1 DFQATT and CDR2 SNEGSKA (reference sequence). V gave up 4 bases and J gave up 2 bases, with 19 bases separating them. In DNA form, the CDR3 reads TGCAGTGCTATATTCTTGGGCAGCGGGTACACAGATACGCAGTATTTT. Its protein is CSAIFLGSGYTDTQYF.